This TCR beta chain appears in the sequencing data of a study of beta chain features in type 1 diabetes. The wider study: Age, gender, cell numbers and subset yield matched between patients and controls. Study-level findings and limits: Moderate yet significant TCRB CDR3 shortening was seen in Type 1 diabetes patients in all four CD4+ subsets.

A word on this clone: Antigen: not known.

Expressed TCRB transcripts were sequenced because the isolated RNA had all been reverse transcribed beforehand. Sequencing used immunoSEQ multiplex PCR; TCRdb keeps in-frame clones, though not all of them. This sample has some 160,000 clones, with roughly 9% found just once. Blood was collected once per donor into heparin, averaging approximately 0.11 L. Via CD45RO/CCR7/CD25/CD127/CD95/CD27, cells of the CD4+ naive, central memory, regulatory and stem cell-like memory subsets were sorted. The specimen was central memory CD4+ T cells from blood. The clonotype originates from a woman between 18 and 30 years old in good health.

Here the CDR3 DNA reads TGTGCCATCAGTGAGTCGGCCGGGACAGGGACCTACGAGCAGTACTTC. It specifies CAISESAGTGTYEQYF. J is TRBJ2-7 and V is TRBV10-3, with 9 bases matching TRBD1. Germline V gene lookup returns CDR1 ENHRY and CDR2 SYGVKD. The CDR3 length is 16 residues. V lost 0 bases, J lost 2 bases, and 5 bases stayed unmatched.